The subject of this entry is one T cell receptor beta chain. These data come from a study of blood T cell repertoires in COVID-19. Sequencing was performed with immunoSEQ multiplex PCR; in TCRdb, only in-frame clones are kept and a portion is missing. The table has about 51,000 clones, 85% to 90% seen once. This clonotype originated in a man of 80 years or more with active COVID-19. The sequenced sample was peripheral blood.

CDR3 residues: CASSLSPGSGANVLTF. CDR3 sequence (DNA): TGTGCCAGCAGTTTATCCCCCGGCTCTGGGGCCAACGTCCTGACTTTC. The chain recombines TRBV28 with TRBJ2-6; no definite D call. The CDR3 runs 16 residues. Trimming stripped 1 base from V and 0 bases from J, with 7 bases between. Germline V lookup: CDR1 MDHEN, CDR2 SYDVKM.